The T cell receptor (beta chain) under discussion was sequenced for a study of blood T cell repertoires in COVID-19. Study-wide background: Acute-phase and convalescent COVID-19 samples originated in the United States, Italy and Spain. Sample material is recorded as cDNA or gDNA derived from T cells, B-cell-depleted T cells, or PBMCs.

In the study's own analysis: Amplification of reference gene primers provided the estimated nucleated cell counts. Assay used: immunoSEQ multiplex PCR; TCRdb lists only in-frame clones, some missing. That table furnishes V, J and clone size, whereas the DNA furnished D and trimming. Among more than 60,000 clones listed, 82% were seen once. This CDR3 comprises 17 residues. Germline CDR1 reads MGHRA; CDR2 reads YSYEKL. Trimming took 4 bases from V and 6 from J; bases not matched to a gene: 13. The sequenced sample consisted of peripheral blood. The chain is built from TRBV4-1 and TRBJ1-5, with 9 bases that match TRBD1. The receptor was derived from a human donor in a cohort sampled during active COVID-19. The CDR3 spells CASSLRIRDREVQPQHF. The CDR3 bases are TGCGCCAGCAGCCTTCGAATCCGGGACAGGGAGGTTCAGCCCCAGCATTTT.